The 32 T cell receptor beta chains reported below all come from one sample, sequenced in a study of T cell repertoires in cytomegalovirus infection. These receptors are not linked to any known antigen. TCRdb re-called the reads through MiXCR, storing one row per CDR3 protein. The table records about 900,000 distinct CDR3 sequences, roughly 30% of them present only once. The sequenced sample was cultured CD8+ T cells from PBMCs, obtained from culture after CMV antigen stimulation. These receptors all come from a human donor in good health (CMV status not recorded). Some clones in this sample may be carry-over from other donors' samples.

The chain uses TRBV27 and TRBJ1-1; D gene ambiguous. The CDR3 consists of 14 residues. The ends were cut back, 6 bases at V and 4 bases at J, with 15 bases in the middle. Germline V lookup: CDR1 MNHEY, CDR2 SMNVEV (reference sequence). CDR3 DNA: TGTGCCAGCAGCCACCTGTCAATGATCACTGAAGCTTTCTTT. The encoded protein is CASSHLSMITEAFF.

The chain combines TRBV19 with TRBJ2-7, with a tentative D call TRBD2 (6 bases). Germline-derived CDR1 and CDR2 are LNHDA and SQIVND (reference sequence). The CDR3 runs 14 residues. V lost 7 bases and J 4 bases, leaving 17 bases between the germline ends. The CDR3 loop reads CASTPGLGTYEQYF. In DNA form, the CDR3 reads TGTGCCAGTACCCCCGGCCTGGGGACTTACGAGCAGTACTTC.

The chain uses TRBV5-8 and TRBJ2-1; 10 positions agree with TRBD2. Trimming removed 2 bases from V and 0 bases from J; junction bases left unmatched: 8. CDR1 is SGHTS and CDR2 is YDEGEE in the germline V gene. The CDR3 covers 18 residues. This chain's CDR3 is CASSFVLAGVSSYNEQFF. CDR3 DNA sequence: TGTGCCAGCAGCTTTGTCCTAGCGGGGGTAAGCTCCTACAATGAGCAGTTCTTC.

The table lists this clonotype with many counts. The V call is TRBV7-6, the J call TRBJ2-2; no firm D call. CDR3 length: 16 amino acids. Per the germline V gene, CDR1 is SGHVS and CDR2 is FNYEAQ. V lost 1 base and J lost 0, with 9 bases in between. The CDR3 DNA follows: TGTGCCAGCAGCTTAGTCGCGGAGTCGAACACCGGGGAGCTGTTTTTT. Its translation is CASSLVAESNTGELFF.

This CDR3 is CASSTSGEGDTQYF. The CDR3, as DNA: TGTGCCAGCAGTACTTCCGGCGAGGGAGATACGCAGTATTTT. V usage is TRBV6-1 and J usage is TRBJ2-3, with TRBD2 as a possible D gene (5 bases). Germline-derived CDR1 and CDR2 are MNHNS and SASEGT. Trimming shortened V by 5 bases and J by 5 bases, and 14 bases separated the two germline ends. The CDR3 sequence is 14 residues long.

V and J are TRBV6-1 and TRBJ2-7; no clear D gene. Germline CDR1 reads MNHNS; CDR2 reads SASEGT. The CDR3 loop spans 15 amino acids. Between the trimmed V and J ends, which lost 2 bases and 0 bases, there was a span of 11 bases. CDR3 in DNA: TGTGCCAGCAGTGAACCTGGGCACAGCTCCTACGAGCAGTACTTC. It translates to CASSEPGHSSYEQYF.

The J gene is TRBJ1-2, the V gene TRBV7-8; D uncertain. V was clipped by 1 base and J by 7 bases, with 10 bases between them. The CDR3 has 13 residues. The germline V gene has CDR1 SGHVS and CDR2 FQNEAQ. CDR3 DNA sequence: TGTGCCAGCAGCTTAGAGAAGGACTCTGGCTACACCTTC. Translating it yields CASSLEKDSGYTF.

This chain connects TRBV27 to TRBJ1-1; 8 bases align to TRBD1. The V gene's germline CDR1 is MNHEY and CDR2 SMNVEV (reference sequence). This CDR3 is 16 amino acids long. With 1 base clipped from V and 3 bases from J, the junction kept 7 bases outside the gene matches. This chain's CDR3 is CASSLWARDRYTEAFF. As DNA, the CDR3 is TGTGCCAGCAGTTTATGGGCCAGGGACAGGTACACTGAAGCTTTCTTT.

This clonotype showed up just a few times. CDR3 region: CASRGGTGDTGELFF. The CDR3 DNA reads TGTGCCAGCAGGGGGGGGACAGGGGATACCGGGGAGCTGTTTTTT. The chain carries TRBV27 and TRBJ2-2, with TRBD1 matching over 10 bases. J lost 5 bases, V lost 6 bases, and 6 bases had no gene match. The CDR3 covers 15 residues. CDR1 is MNHEY, CDR2 SMNVEV, per germline (reference sequence).

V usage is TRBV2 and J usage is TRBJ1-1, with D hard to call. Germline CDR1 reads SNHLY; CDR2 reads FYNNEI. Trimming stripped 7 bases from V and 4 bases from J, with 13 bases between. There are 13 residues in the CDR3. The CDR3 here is CASIGRGATEAFF. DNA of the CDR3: TGTGCCAGCATAGGCAGAGGAGCCACTGAAGCTTTCTTT.

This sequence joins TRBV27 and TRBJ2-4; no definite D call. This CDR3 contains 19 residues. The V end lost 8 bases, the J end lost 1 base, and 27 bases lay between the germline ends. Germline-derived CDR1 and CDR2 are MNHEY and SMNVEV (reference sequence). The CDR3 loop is CASSPLPIRTPEAKNIQYF. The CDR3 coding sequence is TGTGCCAGCTCCCCTCTCCCCATAAGAACCCCGGAGGCCAAAAACATTCAGTACTTC.

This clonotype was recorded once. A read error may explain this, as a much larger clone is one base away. CDR3 sequence (DNA): TGTACCAGCAGCTTTTGGGCGGGGGCCTACAATGAGCAGTTCTTC. Translation gives CTSSFWAGAYNEQFF. The chain recombines TRBV7-2 with TRBJ2-1; 7 nucleotides line up with TRBD2. CDR1 SGHTA and CDR2 FQGNSA come from the germline V gene. The ends lost 3 bases at V and 2 bases at J; junction bases unmatched: 4. There are 15 residues in the CDR3.

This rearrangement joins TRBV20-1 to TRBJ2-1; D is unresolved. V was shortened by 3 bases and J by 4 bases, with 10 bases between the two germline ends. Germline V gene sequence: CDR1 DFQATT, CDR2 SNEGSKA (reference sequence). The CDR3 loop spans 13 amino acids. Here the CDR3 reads CSARVDGYNEQFF. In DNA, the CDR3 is TGCAGTGCTAGGGTAGACGGGTACAATGAGCAGTTCTTC.

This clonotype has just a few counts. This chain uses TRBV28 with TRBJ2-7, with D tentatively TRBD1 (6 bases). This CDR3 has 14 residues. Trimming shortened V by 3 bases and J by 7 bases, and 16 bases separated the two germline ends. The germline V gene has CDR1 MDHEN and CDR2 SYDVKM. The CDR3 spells CASSFGQGTGEQYV. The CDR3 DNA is TGTGCCAGCAGTTTTGGGCAGGGCACAGGGGAGCAGTACGTC.

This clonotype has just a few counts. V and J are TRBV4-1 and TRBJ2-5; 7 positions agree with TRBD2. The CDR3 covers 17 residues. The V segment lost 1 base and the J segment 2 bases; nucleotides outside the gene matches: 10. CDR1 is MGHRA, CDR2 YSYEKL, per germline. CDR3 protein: CASSQAPPGGLQETQYF. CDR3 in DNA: TGCGCCAGCAGCCAAGCCCCCCCGGGAGGATTACAAGAGACCCAGTACTTC.

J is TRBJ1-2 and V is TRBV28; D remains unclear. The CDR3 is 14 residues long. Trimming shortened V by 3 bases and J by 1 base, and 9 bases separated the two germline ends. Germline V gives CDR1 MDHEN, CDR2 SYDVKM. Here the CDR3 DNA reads TGTGCCAGCAGTTTTAACAGCGTTAACTATGGCTACACCTTC. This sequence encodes CASSFNSVNYGYTF.

The chain's CDR3 is CASTPRAGRQETQYF. CDR3 nucleotide sequence: TGTGCCAGCACCCCGCGGGCAGGGCGCCAAGAGACCCAGTACTTC. The V call is TRBV7-9, the J call TRBJ2-5, with D perhaps given as TRBD1 or TRBD2 (5 bases each). The V and J ends lost 7 bases and 1 base respectively, with 16 bases between them. Germline CDR1 reads SEHNR; CDR2 reads FQNEAQ (reference sequence). This CDR3 is 15 amino acids long.

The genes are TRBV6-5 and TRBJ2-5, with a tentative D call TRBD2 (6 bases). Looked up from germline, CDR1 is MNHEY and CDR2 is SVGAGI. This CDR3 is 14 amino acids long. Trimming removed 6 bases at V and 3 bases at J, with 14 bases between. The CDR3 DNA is TGTGCCAGCAGACCGGGGGATTTAAAAGAGACCCAGTACTTC. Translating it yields CASRPGDLKETQYF.

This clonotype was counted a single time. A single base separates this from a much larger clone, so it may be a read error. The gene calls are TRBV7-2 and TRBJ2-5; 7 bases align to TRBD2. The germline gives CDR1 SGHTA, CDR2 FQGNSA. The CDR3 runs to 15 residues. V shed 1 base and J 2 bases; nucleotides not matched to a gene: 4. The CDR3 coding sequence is TGTGCCAGCAGCTTAGAACCAGCGGGACAAGAGACCCAGTACTTC. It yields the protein CASSLEPAGQETQYF.

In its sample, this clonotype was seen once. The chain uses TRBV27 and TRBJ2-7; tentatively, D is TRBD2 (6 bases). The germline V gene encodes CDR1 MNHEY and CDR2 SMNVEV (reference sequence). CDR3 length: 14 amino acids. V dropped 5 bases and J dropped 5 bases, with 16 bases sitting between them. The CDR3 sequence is CASSKFVSGDEQYF. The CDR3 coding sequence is TGTGCCAGCAGTAAGTTTGTCTCGGGGGACGAGCAGTACTTC.

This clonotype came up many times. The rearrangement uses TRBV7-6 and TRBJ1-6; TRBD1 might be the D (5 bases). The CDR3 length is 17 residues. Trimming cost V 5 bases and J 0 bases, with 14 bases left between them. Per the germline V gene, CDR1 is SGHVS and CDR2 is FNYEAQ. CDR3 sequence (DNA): TGTGCCAGCAGCCCAACAGGACCAGGCTCCTATAATTCACCCCTCCACTTT. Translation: CASSPTGPGSYNSPLHF.

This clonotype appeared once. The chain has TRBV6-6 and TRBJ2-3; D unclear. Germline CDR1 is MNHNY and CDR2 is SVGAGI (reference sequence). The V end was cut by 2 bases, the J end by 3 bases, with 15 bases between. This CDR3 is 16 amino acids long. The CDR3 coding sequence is TGTGCCAGCAGTTACATATACTCTAGTGGGACAGATACGCAGTATTTT. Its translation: CASSYIYSSGTDTQYF.

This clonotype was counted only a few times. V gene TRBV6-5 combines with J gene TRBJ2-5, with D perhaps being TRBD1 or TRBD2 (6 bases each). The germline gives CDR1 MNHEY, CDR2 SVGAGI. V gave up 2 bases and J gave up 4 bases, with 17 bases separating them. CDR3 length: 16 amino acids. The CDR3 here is CASSYPPNGGGETQYF. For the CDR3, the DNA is TGTGCCAGCAGTTACCCGCCTAACGGGGGCGGAGAGACCCAGTACTTC.

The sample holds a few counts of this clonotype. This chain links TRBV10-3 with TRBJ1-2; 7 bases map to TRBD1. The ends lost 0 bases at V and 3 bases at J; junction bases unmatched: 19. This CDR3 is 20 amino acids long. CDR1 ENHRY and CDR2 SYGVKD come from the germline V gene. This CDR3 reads CAISESLPGHRGHDYYGYTF. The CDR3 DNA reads TGTGCCATCAGTGAGTCGCTCCCAGGGCACAGGGGACACGATTACTATGGCTACACCTTC.

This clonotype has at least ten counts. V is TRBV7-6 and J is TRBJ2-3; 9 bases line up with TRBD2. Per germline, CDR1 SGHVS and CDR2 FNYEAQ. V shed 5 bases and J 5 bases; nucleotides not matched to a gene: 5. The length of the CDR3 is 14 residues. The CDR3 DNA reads TGTGCCAGCAGCCCTATAGCGGGGGAAGATACGCAGTATTTT. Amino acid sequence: CASSPIAGEDTQYF. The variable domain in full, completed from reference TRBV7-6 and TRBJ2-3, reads GAGVSQSPRYKVTKRGQDVALRCDPISGHVSLYWYRQALGQGPEFLTYFNYEAQQDKSGLPNDRFSAERPEGSISTLTIQRTEQRDSAMYRCASSPIAGEDTQYFGPGTRLTVL.

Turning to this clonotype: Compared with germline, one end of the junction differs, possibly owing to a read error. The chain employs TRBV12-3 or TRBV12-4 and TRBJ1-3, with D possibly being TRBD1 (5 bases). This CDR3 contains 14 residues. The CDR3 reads CTSSLRGAGNTIYF. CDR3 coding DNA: TGTACCAGCAGTCTGCGGGGGGCTGGAAACACCATATATTTT.

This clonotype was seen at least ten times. The CDR3 is CASSLVSSEAFF. The CDR3 DNA follows: TGTGCCAGCAGCTTGGTCTCCTCTGAAGCTTTCTTT. The V call is TRBV5-6, the J call TRBJ1-1; D gene ambiguous. V lost 0 bases to trimming and J lost 6 bases, with 6 bases between them. The CDR3 loop spans 12 amino acids. In germline, CDR1 is SGHDT, CDR2 YYEEEE.

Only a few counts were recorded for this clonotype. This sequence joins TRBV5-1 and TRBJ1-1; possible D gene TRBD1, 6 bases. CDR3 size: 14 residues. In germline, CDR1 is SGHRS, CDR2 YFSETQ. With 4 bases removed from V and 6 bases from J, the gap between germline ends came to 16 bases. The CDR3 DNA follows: TGCGCCAGCAGCCCCCGGGACACCATTCCTGAAGCTTTCTTT. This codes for CASSPRDTIPEAFF.

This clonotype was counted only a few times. The CDR3 protein is CAIGGGGSLNYGYTF. The CDR3 coding sequence is TGTGCCATCGGGGGGGGTGGTAGCTTGAACTATGGCTACACCTTC. The V call is TRBV10-3, the J call TRBJ1-2; weak D call: TRBD1 (5 bases). There are 15 residues in the CDR3. Trimming took 8 bases from V and 2 from J, leaving 18 bases between them. Germline V gene data show CDR1 as ENHRY and CDR2 as SYGVKD.

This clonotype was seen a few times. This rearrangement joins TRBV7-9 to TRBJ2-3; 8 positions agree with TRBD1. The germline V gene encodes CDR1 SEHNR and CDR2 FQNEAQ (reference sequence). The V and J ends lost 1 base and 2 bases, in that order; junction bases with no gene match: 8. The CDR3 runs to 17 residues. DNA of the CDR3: TGTGCCAGCAGCTTAGATTGGGACAGGTACTACACAGATACGCAGTATTTT. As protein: CASSLDWDRYYTDTQYF.

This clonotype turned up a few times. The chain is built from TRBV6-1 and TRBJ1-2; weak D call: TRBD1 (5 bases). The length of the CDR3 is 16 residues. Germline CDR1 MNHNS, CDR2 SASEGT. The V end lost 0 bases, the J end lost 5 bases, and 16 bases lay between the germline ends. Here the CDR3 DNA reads TGTGCCAGCAGTGAAGCGGTGGAGGGCGCAGGGTATGGCTACACCTTC. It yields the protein CASSEAVEGAGYGYTF.

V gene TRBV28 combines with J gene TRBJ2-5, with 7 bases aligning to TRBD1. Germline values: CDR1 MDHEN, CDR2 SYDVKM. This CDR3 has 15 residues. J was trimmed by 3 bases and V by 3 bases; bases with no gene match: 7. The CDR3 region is CASSFGTDEKETQYF. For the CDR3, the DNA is TGTGCCAGCAGTTTCGGGACAGATGAAAAAGAGACCCAGTACTTC. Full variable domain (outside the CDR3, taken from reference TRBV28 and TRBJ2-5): DVKVTQSSRYLVKRTGEKVFLECVQDMDHENMFWYRQDPGLGLRLIYFSYDVKMKEKGDIPEGYSVSREKKERFSLILESASTNQTSMYLCASSFGTDEKETQYFGPGTRLLVL.